The source of this TCR beta chain is a study of beta chain features in type 1 diabetes. Only one heparinised blood draw was taken per donor, and its volume averaged approximately 0.11 L. Cell sorting via CD45RO/CCR7/CD25/CD127/CD95/CD27 was performed to obtain CD4+ naive, central memory, regulatory and stem cell-like memory cells. In its sample, this clone was seen a few times. Trimming took 7 bases from V and 0 from J, leaving 21 bases between them. The V gene's germline CDR1 is SQVTM and CDR2 ANQGSEA. The CDR3 loop spans 16 amino acids. What was sequenced were expressed TCRB transcripts, since all of the isolated RNA had been reverse transcribed. The protocol was immunoSEQ multiplex PCR, while the TCRdb copy is restricted to in-frame clones and leaves out a portion. The sample lists just over 600,000 clones, 15% to 17% occurring once.

Sequenced: naive CD4+ T cells from blood. J is TRBJ1-2 and V is TRBV29-1; TRBD1 is a possible D gene (6 bases). The TCR was taken from a man between 18 and 35 years old in good health. In DNA form, the CDR3 reads TGCAGCGCCAGAGGCTGGGGGCAGACTACTAACTATGGCTACACCTTC. Amino acid sequence: CSARGWGQTTNYGYTF.